This TCR beta chain was retrieved from a study of cytomegalovirus exposure and HLA in healthy donors. The study's findings and limits: A classifier reportedly called cytomegalovirus status with high sensitivity and specificity. Most of the TCR beta V segments (in an earlier analysis) were productive either about 87% or about 30% of the time.

Vbeta (60) and Jbeta (13) primers were used in the PCR. Clones were read by immunoSEQ multiplex PCR, and TCRdb kept only the in-frame ones, dropping some. The repertoire has 75,000 to 100,000 clones, approximately 64% of them found once; the top ten carry approximately 3%. With regard to this clone: The antigen remains unidentified.

The CDR3 has 19 residues. In germline, CDR1 is LNHNV, CDR2 YYDKDF (reference sequence). J gave up 4 bases and V 4 bases, and 18 bases lay outside the gene matches. This chain uses TRBV15 with TRBJ1-5, with 8 positions matching TRBD1. The sequenced material came from PBMCs. This receptor was taken from a man aged 55-75 years in good health and CMV-seronegative. CDR3 nucleotide sequence: TGTGCCACCAGCACGGACAGGGATCCTCTATGGGGGGGTAATCAGCCCCAGCATTTT. Amino acid sequence: CATSTDRDPLWGGNQPQHF.